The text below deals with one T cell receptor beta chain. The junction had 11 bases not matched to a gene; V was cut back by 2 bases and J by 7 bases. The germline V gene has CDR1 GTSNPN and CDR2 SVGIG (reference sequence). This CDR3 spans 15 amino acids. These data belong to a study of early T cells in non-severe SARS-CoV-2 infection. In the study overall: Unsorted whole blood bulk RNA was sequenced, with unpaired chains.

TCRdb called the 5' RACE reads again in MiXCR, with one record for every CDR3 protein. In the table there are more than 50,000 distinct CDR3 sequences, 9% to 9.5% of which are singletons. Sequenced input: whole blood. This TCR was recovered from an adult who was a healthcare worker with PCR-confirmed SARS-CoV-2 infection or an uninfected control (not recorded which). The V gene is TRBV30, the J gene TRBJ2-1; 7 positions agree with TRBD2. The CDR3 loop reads CAWSRDPSGGNEQFF. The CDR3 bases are TGTGCCTGGAGTCGAGACCCCTCGGGGGGTAATGAGCAGTTCTTC. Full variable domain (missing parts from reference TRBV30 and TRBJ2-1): SQTIHQWPATLVQPVGSPLSLECTVEGTSNPNLYWYRQAAGRGLQLLFYSVGIGQISSEVPQNLSASRPQDRQFILSSKKLLLSDSGFYLCAWSRDPSGGNEQFFGPGTRLTVL.